Each of the 6 T cell receptor beta chains below was sequenced from the same sample in a study of blood T cells in healthy people across ages. A second PCR of roughly 7 to 11 cycles used a sample-barcoded 5' primer and a J-beta primer mix. TCRdb reprocessed the 5' RACE reads with MiXCR, giving one entry per CDR3 protein. The sample has around 1,000,000 distinct CDR3 sequences, roughly a quarter seen once. This sample also appeared in a second study, on T cells of mothers and their children.

The sequenced sample was blood. The receptors were gathered from a girl aged 2-9 years in good health.

The chain is built from TRBV11-2 and TRBJ1-1; D not certain. The V end was cut by 3 bases, the J end by 1 base, with 21 bases between. The CDR3 has 18 residues. Germline assignment: CDR1 SGHAT and CDR2 FQNNGV. The CDR3 DNA follows: TGTGCCAGCAGCTTGTACCCACGGGAAATCCGATCGAACACTGAAGCTTTCTTT. It translates to CASSLYPREIRSNTEAFF.

The chain recombines TRBV7-3 with TRBJ2-7, with TRBD1 identical over 7 bases. The tail of the sequence fits TRBJ2-5 better, so the J call may be wrong. The CDR3 extends over 15 amino acids. Germline V gene sequence: CDR1 SGHTA, CDR2 FQGTGA. The CDR3 sequence is CASSLGPGGSETQYF. The CDR3 bases are TGTGCCAGCAGCTTAGGGCCAGGGGGTTCAGAGACCCAGTACTTC.

This clonotype was counted between two and nine times. V usage is TRBV28 and J usage is TRBJ2-7; 13 bases agree with TRBD2. Germline assignment: CDR1 MDHEN and CDR2 SYDVKM. The CDR3 sequence is 17 residues long. V lost 3 bases to trimming and J lost 0 bases; unmatched junction nucleotides: 5. CDR3 coding DNA: TGTGCCAGCAGTTTTTCACTAGCGGGAGGGAGCTCCTACGAGCAGTACTTC. Amino acid sequence: CASSFSLAGGSSYEQYF.

The chain couples TRBV29-1 to TRBJ1-6; 8 bases are shared with TRBD1. J was trimmed by 7 bases and V by 6 bases; bases with no gene match: 5. Germline lookup yields CDR1 SQVTM and CDR2 ANQGSEA. The CDR3 spans 13 residues. In nucleotides, the CDR3 is TGCAGCGTCCGGACAGGGCCCAATTCACCCCTCCACTTT. This gives the protein CSVRTGPNSPLHF.

This rearrangement joins TRBV20-1 to TRBJ1-6; no firm D call. Germline lookup yields CDR1 DFQATT and CDR2 SNEGSKA (reference sequence). This CDR3 has 13 residues. Trimming took off 5 bases at V and 7 bases at J, with 12 bases between the two ends. The CDR3 protein is CSAHREPNSPLHF. CDR3 sequence (DNA): TGCAGTGCTCACAGAGAACCCAATTCACCCCTCCACTTT.

The gene calls are TRBV13 and TRBJ1-1, with 7 nucleotides matching TRBD1. In germline, CDR1 is PRHDT, CDR2 FYEKMQ (reference sequence). After removal of 5 bases from V and 4 bases from J, the junction contained 10 bases not matched to a gene. The length of the CDR3 is 15 residues. The CDR3 sequence is CASSLYRGMGTEAFF. Here the CDR3 DNA reads TGTGCCAGCAGCCTCTACAGGGGAATGGGCACTGAAGCTTTCTTT.